Listed below are T cell receptor beta chains from one sample, sequenced in a study of blood T cell repertoires in COVID-19. Sequenced by immunoSEQ multiplex PCR; TCRdb stores in-frame clones only, minus some. The table has about 200,000 clones, about 88% seen once. Specimen: peripheral blood. Receptors originate from a man between 50 and 59 years old with COVID-19, enrolled during active disease. Each CDR3 is given without its conserved first and last residue.

cdr3_aa	v_call	j_call
ASSIVGGGGNQPQH	TRBV19	TRBJ1-5
ASSEWVGGPQETQY	TRBV25-1	TRBJ2-5
ASSRPGLLKVDTQY	TRBV5-4	TRBJ2-3
ATWGGEGDQPQH	TRBV10-2	TRBJ1-5
ASSLTSGNEQY	TRBV12-3/TRBV12-4	TRBJ2-7
AISGRDRGVTEAF	TRBV10-3	TRBJ1-1
ASSQLSGNTEAF	TRBV4-2	TRBJ1-1
ALHPGSGLAFHEQF	TRBV10-3	TRBJ2-1
ATSRDMGRAQGNTIY	TRBV15	TRBJ1-3
ASSFLGPNTQY	TRBV12-3/TRBV12-4	TRBJ2-3
ASSQGQGLSAYEQY	TRBV3-1/TRBV3-2	TRBJ2-7